This TCR beta chain came from a study of CD8 T cells in Susac syndrome. Random hexamers were used to reverse transcribe the RNA input (about 0.45 to 1 ug). TCRdb redid the calling of the immunoSEQ multiplex PCR reads with MiXCR, one entry per CDR3 protein. The sample includes some 260,000 distinct CDR3 sequences, just over 90% of them seen just once. The CDR3 spans 15 residues. The germline V gene encodes CDR1 SGHTA and CDR2 FQGNSA. V lost 0 bases and J 5 bases, leaving 13 bases between the germline ends. The sequencing sample was made of CD4+ T cells from PBMCs. This clonotype was sampled from a human donor with multiple sclerosis. This chain links TRBV7-2 with TRBJ2-5, with TRBD2 as a possible D gene (5 bases). The CDR3 is CASSLANNGGETQYF. CDR3 bases: TGTGCCAGCAGCTTAGCGAATAACGGAGGCGAGACCCAGTACTTC.